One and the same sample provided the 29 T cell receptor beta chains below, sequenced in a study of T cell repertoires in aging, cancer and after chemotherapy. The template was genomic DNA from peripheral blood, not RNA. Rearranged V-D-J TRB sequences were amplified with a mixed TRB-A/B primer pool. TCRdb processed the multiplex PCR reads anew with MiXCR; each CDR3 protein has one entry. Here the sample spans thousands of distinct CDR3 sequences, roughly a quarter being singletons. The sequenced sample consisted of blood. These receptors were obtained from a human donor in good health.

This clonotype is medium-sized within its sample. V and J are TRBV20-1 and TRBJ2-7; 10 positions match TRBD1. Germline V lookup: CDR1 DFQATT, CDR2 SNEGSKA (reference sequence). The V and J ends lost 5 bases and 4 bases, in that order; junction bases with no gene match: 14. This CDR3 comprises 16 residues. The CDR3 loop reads CSAPDQDRGGYYEQYF. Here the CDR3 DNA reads TGCAGTGCTCCCGACCAGGACAGGGGGGGATATTACGAGCAGTACTTC.

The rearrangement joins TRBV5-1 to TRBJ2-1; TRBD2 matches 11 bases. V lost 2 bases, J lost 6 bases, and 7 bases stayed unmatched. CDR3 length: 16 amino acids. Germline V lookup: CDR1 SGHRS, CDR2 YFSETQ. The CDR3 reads CASSLVAGGPGNEQFF. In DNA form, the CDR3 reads TGCGCCAGCAGCTTAGTAGCGGGGGGGCCGGGCAATGAGCAGTTCTTC. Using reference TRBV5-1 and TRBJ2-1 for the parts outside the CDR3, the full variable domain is KAGVTQTPRYLIKTRGQQVTLSCSPISGHRSVSWYQQTPGQGLQFLFEYFSETQRNKGNFPGRFSGRQFSNSRSEMNVSTLELGDSALYLCASSLVAGGPGNEQFFGPGTRLTVL.

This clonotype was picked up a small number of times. The CDR3 protein is CASSPRTDRSYEQYF. DNA for the CDR3: TGTGCCAGCAGCCCACGGACAGATCGGTCCTACGAGCAGTACTTC. The genes are TRBV11-2 and TRBJ2-7, with a tentative D call TRBD1 (6 bases). V gave up 5 bases and J gave up 1 base, with 15 bases separating them. Germline V CDR1 and CDR2: SGHAT, FQNNGV. The CDR3 length is 15 residues.

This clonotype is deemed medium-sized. The CDR3 bases are TGTGCCAGCAGTTACTCGTACGCTTATGAGCAGTACTTC. Translating gives CASSYSYAYEQYF. This chain connects TRBV6-5 to TRBJ2-7, with D uncertain. The CDR3 totals 13 residues. CDR1 and CDR2 from the germline V gene are MNHEY and SVGAGI. V was pared by 0 bases and J by 7 bases, with 10 bases between.

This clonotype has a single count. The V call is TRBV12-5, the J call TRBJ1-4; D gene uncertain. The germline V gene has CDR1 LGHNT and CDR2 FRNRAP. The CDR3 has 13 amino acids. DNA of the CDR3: TGTGCCAGCACCAGAGAAGTTGGCGAAAAACTGTTTTTT. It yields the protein CASTREVGEKLFF.

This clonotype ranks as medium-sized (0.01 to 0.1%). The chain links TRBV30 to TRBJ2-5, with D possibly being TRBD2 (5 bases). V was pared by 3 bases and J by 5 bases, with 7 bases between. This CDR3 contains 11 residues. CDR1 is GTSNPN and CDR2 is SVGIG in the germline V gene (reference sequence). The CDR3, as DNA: TGTGCCTGGAGACGGGGTGAGACCCAGTACTTC. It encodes CAWRRGETQYF.

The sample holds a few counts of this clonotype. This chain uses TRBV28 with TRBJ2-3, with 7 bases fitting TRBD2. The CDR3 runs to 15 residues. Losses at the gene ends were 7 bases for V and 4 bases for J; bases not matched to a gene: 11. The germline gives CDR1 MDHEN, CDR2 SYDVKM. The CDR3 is CASKFGGRIADTQYF. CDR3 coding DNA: TGTGCCAGCAAGTTCGGCGGGAGAATCGCAGATACGCAGTATTTT.

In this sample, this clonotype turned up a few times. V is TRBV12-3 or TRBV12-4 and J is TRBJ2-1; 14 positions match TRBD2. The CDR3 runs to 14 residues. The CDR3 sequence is CASGGTSGGYEQFF. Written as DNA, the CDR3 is TGTGCTAGTGGCGGGACTAGCGGGGGTTATGAGCAGTTCTTC.

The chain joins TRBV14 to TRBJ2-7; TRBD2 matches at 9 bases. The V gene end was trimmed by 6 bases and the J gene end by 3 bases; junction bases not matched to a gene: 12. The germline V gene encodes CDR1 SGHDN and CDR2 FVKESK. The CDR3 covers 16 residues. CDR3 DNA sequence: TGTGCCAGCAGTCCCGGGGTAGCGGGAGTTATCTACGAGCAGTACTTC. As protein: CASSPGVAGVIYEQYF.

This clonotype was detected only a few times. The CDR3 spells CASRTSGSGDTQYF. CDR3 in DNA: TGTGCCAGCAGAACTAGCGGGAGCGGAGATACGCAGTATTTT. This chain uses TRBV6-2 or TRBV6-3 with TRBJ2-3; 11 positions match TRBD2. The trim removed 6 bases at V and 5 bases at J, leaving 4 bases unmatched. The CDR3 contains 14 residues. Germline lookup yields CDR1 MNHEY and CDR2 SVGEGT.

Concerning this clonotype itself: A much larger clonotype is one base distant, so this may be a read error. CDR3 residues: CATSGTGGVHEQYF. CDR3 nucleotide sequence: TGTGCCACCAGCGGGACAGGGGGTGTCCACGAGCAGTACTTC. The V call is TRBV15, the J call TRBJ2-7; 11 bases are shared with TRBD1. CDR1 and CDR2 (germline): LNHNV, YYDKDF (reference sequence). Trimming at V came to 5 bases and at J to 5 bases, leaving 5 bases not matched to a gene. The CDR3 runs to 14 residues. Looking up the rest from reference TRBV15 and TRBJ2-7 gives the full variable domain: DAMVIQNPRYQVTQFGKPVTLSCSQTLNHNVMYWYQQKSSQAPKLLFHYYDKDFNNEADTPDNFQSRRPNTSFCFLDIRSPGLGDTAMYLCATSGTGGVHEQYFGPGTRLTVT.

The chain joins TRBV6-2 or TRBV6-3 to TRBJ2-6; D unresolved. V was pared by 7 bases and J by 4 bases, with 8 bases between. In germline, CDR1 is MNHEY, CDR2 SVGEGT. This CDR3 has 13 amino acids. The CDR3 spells CASTMAGANVLTF. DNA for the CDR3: TGTGCCAGCACCATGGCGGGGGCCAACGTCCTGACTTTC.

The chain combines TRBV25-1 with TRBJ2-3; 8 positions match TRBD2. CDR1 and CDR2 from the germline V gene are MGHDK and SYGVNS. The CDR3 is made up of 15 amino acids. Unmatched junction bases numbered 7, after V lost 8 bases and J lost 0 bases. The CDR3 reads CASARASGSTDTQYF. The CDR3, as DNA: TGTGCCAGCGCGAGGGCTAGCGGGAGCACAGATACGCAGTATTTT. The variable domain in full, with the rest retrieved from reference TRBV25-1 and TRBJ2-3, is EADIYQTPRYLVIGTGKKITLECSQTMGHDKMYWYQQDPGMELHLIHYSYGVNSTEKGDLSSESTVSRIRTEHFPLTLESARPSHTSQYLCASARASGSTDTQYFGPGTRLTVL.

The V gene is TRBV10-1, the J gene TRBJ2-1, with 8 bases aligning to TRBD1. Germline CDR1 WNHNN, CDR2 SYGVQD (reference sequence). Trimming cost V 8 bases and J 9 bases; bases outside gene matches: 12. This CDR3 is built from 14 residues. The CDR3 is CASSHPGQDSEQFF. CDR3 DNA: TGCGCCAGCTCCCACCCGGGACAGGATAGTGAGCAGTTCTTC.

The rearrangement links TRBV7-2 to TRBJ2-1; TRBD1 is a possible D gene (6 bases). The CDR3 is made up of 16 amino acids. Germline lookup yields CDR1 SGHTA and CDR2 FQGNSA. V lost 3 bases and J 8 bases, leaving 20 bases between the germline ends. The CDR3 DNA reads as TGTGCCAGCAGCTTGACCATATGGCAGGGGCGTTATGAGCAGTTCTTC. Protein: CASSLTIWQGRYEQFF.

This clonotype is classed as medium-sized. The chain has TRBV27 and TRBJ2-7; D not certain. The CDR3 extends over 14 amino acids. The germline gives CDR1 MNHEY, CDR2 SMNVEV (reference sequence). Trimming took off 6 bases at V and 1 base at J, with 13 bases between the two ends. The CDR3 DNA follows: TGTGCCAGCAGCCCCGACTTCGTATCCTACGAGCAGTACTTC. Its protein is CASSPDFVSYEQYF.

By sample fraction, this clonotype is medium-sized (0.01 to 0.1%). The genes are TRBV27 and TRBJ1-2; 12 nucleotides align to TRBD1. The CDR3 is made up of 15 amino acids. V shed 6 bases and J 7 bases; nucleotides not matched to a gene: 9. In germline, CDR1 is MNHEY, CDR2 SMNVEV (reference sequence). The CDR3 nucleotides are TGTGCCAGCAGACCAAGGGACAGGGGGCAAGGTGGCTACACCTTC. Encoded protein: CASRPRDRGQGGYTF.

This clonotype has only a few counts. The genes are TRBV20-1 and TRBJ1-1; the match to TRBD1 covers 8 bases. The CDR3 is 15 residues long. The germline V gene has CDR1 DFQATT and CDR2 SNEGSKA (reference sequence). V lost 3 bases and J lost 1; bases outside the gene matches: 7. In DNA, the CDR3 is TGCAGTGCTAGGGGGCCAGGGGGCCGGAACACTGAAGCTTTCTTT. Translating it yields CSARGPGGRNTEAFF.

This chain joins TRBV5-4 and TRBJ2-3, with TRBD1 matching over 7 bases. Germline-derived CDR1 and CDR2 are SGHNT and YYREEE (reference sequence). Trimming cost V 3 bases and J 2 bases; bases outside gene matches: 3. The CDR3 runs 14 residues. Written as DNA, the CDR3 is TGTGCCAGCAGCTCGCAGGGGGACACAGATACGCAGTATTTT. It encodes CASSSQGDTDTQYF.

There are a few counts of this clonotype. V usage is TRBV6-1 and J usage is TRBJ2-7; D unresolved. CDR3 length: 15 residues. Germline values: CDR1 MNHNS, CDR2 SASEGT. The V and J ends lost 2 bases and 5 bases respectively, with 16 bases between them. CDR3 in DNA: TGTGCCAGCAGTGAATTCACCGGATTTGTCGACGAGCAGTACTTC. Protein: CASSEFTGFVDEQYF.

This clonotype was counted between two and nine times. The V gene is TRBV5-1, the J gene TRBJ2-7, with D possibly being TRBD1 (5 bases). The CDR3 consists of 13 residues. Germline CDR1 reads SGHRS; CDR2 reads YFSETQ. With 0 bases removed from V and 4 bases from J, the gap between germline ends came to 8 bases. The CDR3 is CASSLDRMYEQYF. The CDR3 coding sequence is TGCGCCAGCAGCTTGGACAGGATGTACGAGCAGTACTTC.

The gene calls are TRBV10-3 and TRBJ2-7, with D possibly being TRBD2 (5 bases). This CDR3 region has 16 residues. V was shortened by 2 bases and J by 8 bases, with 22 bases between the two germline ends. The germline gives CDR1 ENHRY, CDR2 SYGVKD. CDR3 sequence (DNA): TGTGCCATCAGTGAGGTCGGAACTAGAGGACGTTTGAAGCAGTACTTC. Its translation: CAISEVGTRGRLKQYF.

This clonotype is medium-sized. CDR3: CASSLALGASDTQYF. CDR3 nucleotides: TGTGCCAGCAGCTTAGCACTCGGAGCATCAGATACGCAGTATTTT. The genes are TRBV7-2 and TRBJ2-3; no reliable D call. Germline V gene data show CDR1 as SGHTA and CDR2 as FQGNSA. This CDR3 is built from 15 residues. V shed 0 bases and J shed 4 bases, with 11 bases lying between them.

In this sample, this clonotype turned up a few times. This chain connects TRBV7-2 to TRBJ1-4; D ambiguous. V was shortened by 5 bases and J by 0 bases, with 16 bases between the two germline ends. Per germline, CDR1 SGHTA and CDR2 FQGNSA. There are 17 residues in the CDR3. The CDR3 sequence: CASSKTLVSATNEKLFF. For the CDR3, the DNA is TGTGCCAGCAGCAAAACTCTCGTTAGTGCAACTAATGAAAAACTGTTTTTT.

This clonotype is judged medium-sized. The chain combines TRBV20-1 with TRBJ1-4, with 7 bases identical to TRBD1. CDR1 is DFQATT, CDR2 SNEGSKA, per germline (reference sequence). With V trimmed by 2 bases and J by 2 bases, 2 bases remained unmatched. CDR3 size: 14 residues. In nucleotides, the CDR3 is TGCAGTGCTAGATGGGACAGCACTAATGAAAAACTGTTTTTT. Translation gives CSARWDSTNEKLFF.

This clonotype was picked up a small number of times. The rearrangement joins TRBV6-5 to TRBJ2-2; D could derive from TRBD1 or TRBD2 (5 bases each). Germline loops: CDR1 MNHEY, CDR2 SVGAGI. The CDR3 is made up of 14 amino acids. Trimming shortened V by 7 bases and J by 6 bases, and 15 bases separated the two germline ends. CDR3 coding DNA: TGTGCCAGCATCCCAGGGAGTAGGGCCGGGGAGCTGTTTTTT. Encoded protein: CASIPGSRAGELFF.

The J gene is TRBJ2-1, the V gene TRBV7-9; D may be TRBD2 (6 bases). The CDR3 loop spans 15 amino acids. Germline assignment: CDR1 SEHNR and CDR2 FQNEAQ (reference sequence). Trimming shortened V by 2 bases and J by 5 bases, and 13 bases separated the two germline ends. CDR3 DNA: TGTGCCAGCAGCTTAAGGGAGGCTCCTCACAATGAGCAGTTCTTC. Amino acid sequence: CASSLREAPHNEQFF.

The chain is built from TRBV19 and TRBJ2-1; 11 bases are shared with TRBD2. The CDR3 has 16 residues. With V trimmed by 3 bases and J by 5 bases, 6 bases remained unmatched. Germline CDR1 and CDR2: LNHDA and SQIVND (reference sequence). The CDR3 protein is CASSILGLAVHNEQFF. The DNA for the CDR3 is TGTGCCAGTAGTATTCTGGGACTAGCGGTACACAATGAGCAGTTCTTC.

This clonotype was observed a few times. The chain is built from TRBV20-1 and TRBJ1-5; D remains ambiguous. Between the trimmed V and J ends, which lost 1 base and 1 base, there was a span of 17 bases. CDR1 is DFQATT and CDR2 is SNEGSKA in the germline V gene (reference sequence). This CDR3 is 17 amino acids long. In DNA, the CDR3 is TGCAGTGCTAGAGGGTCGACAACGAGTAAAAGCAATCAGCCCCAGCATTTT. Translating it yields CSARGSTTSKSNQPQHF.